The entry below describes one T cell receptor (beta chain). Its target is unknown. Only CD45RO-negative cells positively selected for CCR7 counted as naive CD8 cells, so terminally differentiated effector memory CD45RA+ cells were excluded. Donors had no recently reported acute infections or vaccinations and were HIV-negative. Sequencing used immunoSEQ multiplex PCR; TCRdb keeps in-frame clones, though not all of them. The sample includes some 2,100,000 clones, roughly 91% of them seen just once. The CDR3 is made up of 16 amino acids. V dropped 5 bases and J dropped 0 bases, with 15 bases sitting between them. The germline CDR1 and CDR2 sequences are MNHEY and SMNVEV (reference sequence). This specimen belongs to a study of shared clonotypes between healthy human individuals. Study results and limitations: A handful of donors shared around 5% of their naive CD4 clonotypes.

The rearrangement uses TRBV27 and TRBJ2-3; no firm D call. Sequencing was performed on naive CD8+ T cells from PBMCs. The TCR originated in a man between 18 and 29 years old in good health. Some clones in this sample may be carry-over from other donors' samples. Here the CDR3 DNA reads TGTGCCAGCAGTCACTTACTCGTCGCTAGCACAGATACGCAGTATTTT. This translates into CASSHLLVASTDTQYF.